This T cell receptor beta chain comes out of a study of follicular helper T cells after annual influenza vaccination. This clone has just a few counts. Its specificity is not known. The same CDR3 arises from other DNA sequences in this sample as well. Study findings and constraints: ICOS-CD38- cTfh most often held earlier Day 7 ICOS+CD38+ clones.

As to time point: 2015-2016 season, 7 days after influenza vaccination. Some clones are missing from TCRdb's copy, which holds only in-frame ones; the method was immunoSEQ multiplex PCR. The sample contains around 8,700 clones, 82% of which appear only once. The source was CXCR5+ CD38- circulating T follicular helper cells from blood, collected 7 days after influenza vaccination. Subset of the sample: circulating Tfh, non-naive CD4+CXCR5+PD-1+ (ICOS+CD38+ or ICOS-CD38-). The TCR originated in an adult who received the influenza vaccine.

Here the CDR3 reads CASSLGFSEKLFF. The CDR3, as DNA: TGTGCCAGCAGCCTAGGATTTTCTGAAAAACTGTTTTTT. The chain joins TRBV7-9 to TRBJ1-4; no firm D call. The germline V gene has CDR1 SEHNR and CDR2 FQNEAQ (reference sequence). The CDR3 spans 13 residues. V was pared by 5 bases and J by 7 bases, with 11 bases between.